Below, 9 T cell receptor beta chains from the same sample are listed, as sequenced in a study of a mutant IDH1 vaccine in newly diagnosed glioma. Described time point: week 47, end of study. Every vaccination contained 300 ug of the mutant IDH1 20-mer peptide and was paired with topical imiquimod. No antigen has been identified for these receptors. Measured with immunoSEQ multiplex PCR; TCRdb has only the in-frame clones, and not every one. This sample has 30,000 to 40,000 clones, with around nine tenths found just once. The material was PBMCs, obtained from a glioma patient whose treatment included an IDH1 peptide vaccine. These receptors all come from a woman under 40 with glioma.

The chain combines TRBV6-6 with TRBJ1-5; 7 nucleotides line up with TRBD1. CDR3 length equals 15 residues. Germline V gene lookup returns CDR1 MNHNY and CDR2 SVGAGI (reference sequence). Germline trimming cut 5 bases from V and 9 bases from J; bases unmatched to any gene: 13. The chain's CDR3 is CASSGTVTTLVPQHF. The CDR3 coding sequence is TGTGCCAGCAGTGGGACAGTTACTACGTTAGTGCCCCAGCATTTT.

This chain links TRBV6-5 with TRBJ1-3; TRBD1 is a possible D gene (5 bases). Germline V CDR1 and CDR2: MNHEY, SVGAGI. V lost 6 bases, J lost 0 bases, and 12 bases lay in between. The CDR3 is 15 residues long. CDR3 nucleotides: TGTGCCAGCAGGACCGGGGGTCCCTCTGGAAACACCATATATTTT. It codes for CASRTGGPSGNTIYF.

The rearrangement links TRBV5-4 to TRBJ1-2; D is unresolved. The V end lost 1 base, the J end lost 1 base, and 5 bases lay between the germline ends. Germline V CDR1 and CDR2: SGHNT, YYREEE (reference sequence). The CDR3 runs 13 residues. CDR3 nucleotides: TGTGCCAGCAGCTTGCGGGGTAACTATGGCTACACCTTC. It encodes CASSLRGNYGYTF.

The J gene is TRBJ1-5, the V gene TRBV19, with TRBD1 as a possible D gene (6 bases). Germline CDR1 is LNHDA and CDR2 is SQIVND (reference sequence). This CDR3 comprises 15 residues. Trimming cost V 5 bases and J 3 bases, with 14 bases left between them. The CDR3 spells CASSVDRPFNQPQHF. CDR3 DNA sequence: TGTGCCAGTAGTGTGGACAGACCATTCAATCAGCCCCAGCATTTT. The full variable domain, its missing parts supplied by reference TRBV19 and TRBJ1-5, is DGGITQSPKYLFRKEGQNVTLSCEQNLNHDAMYWYRQDPGQGLRLIYYSQIVNDFQKGDIAEGYSVSREKKESFPLTVTSAQKNPTAFYLCASSVDRPFNQPQHFGDGTRLSIL.

The V gene is TRBV27, the J gene TRBJ1-1; D possibly corresponds to TRBD1 (5 bases). This CDR3 has 13 residues. V was trimmed by 6 bases and J by 5 bases, leaving 13 bases between them. Germline CDR1 MNHEY, CDR2 SMNVEV (reference sequence). This chain's CDR3 is CASSRIEGTEAFF. In DNA, the CDR3 is TGTGCCAGCAGCCGGATCGAGGGGACTGAAGCTTTCTTT.

V is TRBV7-2 and J is TRBJ2-1; D might be TRBD1 or TRBD2, each matching 6 bases. Looked up from germline, CDR1 is SGHTA and CDR2 is FQGNSA. Trimming shortened V by 7 bases and J by 2 bases, and 9 bases separated the two germline ends. The CDR3 spans 13 residues. CDR3 DNA: TGTGCCAGCACGGGGGCCCCCTACAATGAGCAGTTCTTC. The encoded protein is CASTGAPYNEQFF.

The rearrangement links TRBV10-3 to TRBJ2-3, with TRBD2 matching over 9 bases. Germline V CDR1 and CDR2: ENHRY, SYGVKD. CDR3 size: 14 residues. Unmatched junction bases numbered 5, after V lost 4 bases and J lost 6 bases. The CDR3 region is CAISGRGGEDTQYF. CDR3 sequence (DNA): TGTGCCATCAGTGGGCGGGGGGGCGAGGATACGCAGTATTTT.

The chain carries TRBV10-3 and TRBJ1-6; D is ambiguous. Looked up from germline, CDR1 is ENHRY and CDR2 is SYGVKD. The CDR3 loop spans 16 amino acids. Trimming shortened V by 0 bases and J by 6 bases, and 12 bases separated the two germline ends. The CDR3 protein is CAISESGGRGNSPLHF. The CDR3 DNA sequence: TGTGCCATCAGTGAGTCGGGAGGGCGAGGTAATTCACCCCTCCACTTT.

This sequence joins TRBV19 and TRBJ1-1; 11 bases are a match to TRBD1. The CDR3 contains 15 residues. V was clipped by 5 bases and J by 5 bases; unmatched bases: 7. Germline V gene data show CDR1 as LNHDA and CDR2 as SQIVND (reference sequence). DNA of the CDR3: TGTGCCAGTAGTGCCCTGGGACAGGGGGAAACTGAAGCTTTCTTT. Its protein product is CASSALGQGETEAFF.